The 29 T cell receptor beta chains below all came from one sample that was sequenced in a study of OX40 agonist ivuxolimab in advanced cancers. Sequencing was performed with immunoSEQ multiplex PCR; in TCRdb, only in-frame clones are kept and a portion is missing. Here the sample spans tens of thousands of clones, around 81% being singletons. The specimen was CD4+ or CD8+ T cells sorted from blood, collected in a trial of the OX40 agonist ivuxolimab. The source of these receptors is an adult with an advanced solid tumor such as melanoma, head and neck, liver or kidney cancer.

The V and J genes are TRBV4-3 and TRBJ2-7; D could derive from TRBD1 or TRBD2 (5 bases each). V was clipped by 4 bases and J by 2 bases, with 12 bases between them. Germline V lookup: CDR1 LGHNA, CDR2 YSLEER. This CDR3 is 14 amino acids long. This chain's CDR3 is CASSLGTATYEQYF. The DNA of the CDR3 is TGCGCCAGCAGCCTCGGGACCGCTACCTACGAGCAGTACTTC.

This clone occurred once. The J gene is TRBJ2-5, the V gene TRBV29-1; D not certain. The germline V and J ends were trimmed by 0 bases and 2 bases, with 1 base remaining between them. The CDR3 is made up of 11 amino acids. Per germline, CDR1 SQVTM and CDR2 ANQGSEA. CDR3 in amino acids: CSVEEQETQYF. The CDR3 DNA sequence: TGCAGCGTTGAAGAACAAGAGACCCAGTACTTC. The full variable domain, completed using reference TRBV29-1 and TRBJ2-5, is SAVISQKPSRDICQRGTSLTIQCQVDSQVTMMFWYRQQPGQSLTLIATANQGSEATYESGFVIDKFPISRPNLTFSTLTVSNMSPEDSSIYLCSVEEQETQYFGPGTRLLVL.

The chain couples TRBV2 to TRBJ2-7; weak D call: TRBD2 (6 bases). This CDR3 contains 14 residues. V was cut by 8 bases and J by 7 bases, with 21 bases left in between. From germline, CDR1 is SNHLY and CDR2 FYNNEI. The CDR3 DNA is TGTGCCAGCTCGATGACTAGAACTTCGTCTGAGCAGTACTTC. Protein product: CASSMTRTSSEQYF. Based on the CDR3 plus reference TRBV2 and TRBJ2-7, the full variable domain is EPEVTQTPSHQVTQMGQEVILRCVPISNHLYFYWYRQILGQKVEFLVSFYNNEISEKSEIFDDQFSVERPDGSNFTLKIRSTKLEDSAMYFCASSMTRTSSEQYFGPGTRLTVT.

The V gene is TRBV21-1, the J gene TRBJ2-7; no check of the table's D call, TRBD2, against the DNA was made. TRBV21-1 is a documented pseudogene. The length of the CDR3 is 15 residues. The CDR3 spells CASSLRTSGTYEQYF. The CDR3 DNA is TGTGCCAGCAGCCTCCGGACTAGCGGGACCTACGAGCAGTACTTC.

This chain links TRBV5-5 with TRBJ2-1; TRBD1 matches at 8 bases. Germline V lookup: CDR1 SGHKS, CDR2 YYEKEE (reference sequence). This CDR3 is built from 15 residues. V shed 6 bases, J shed 8 bases, and the junction held 13 bases outside the gene matches. CDR3 protein: CASIYSRTGRDEQFF. Here the CDR3 DNA reads TGTGCCAGCATCTATAGCCGGACAGGGCGGGATGAGCAGTTCTTC.

The chain uses TRBV6-1 and TRBJ1-2; no firm D call. Germline V CDR1 and CDR2: MNHNS, SASEGT. This CDR3 spans 11 amino acids. V lost 3 bases to trimming and J lost 5 bases, with 4 bases between them. The CDR3 DNA reads as TGTGCCAGCAGTGAGATTTATGGCTACACCTTC. It is translated as CASSEIYGYTF.

V and J are TRBV6-1 and TRBJ2-7; 10 positions agree with TRBD2. This CDR3 region has 14 residues. V lost 6 bases, J lost 4 bases, and 6 bases stayed unmatched. From germline, CDR1 is MNHNS and CDR2 SASEGT. CDR3 residues: CASRKREGPYEQYF. The CDR3 DNA follows: TGTGCCAGCAGGAAGCGGGAGGGCCCTTACGAGCAGTACTTC.

Turning to this clone: At one of its ends the junction is not consistent with the germline gene, which may arise from a read error. The J gene is TRBJ1-2, the V gene TRBV6-6, with D possibly matching TRBD1 (6 bases). The CDR3 sequence is 12 residues long. CDR1 and CDR2 from the germline V gene are MNHNY and SVGAGI (reference sequence). The chain's CDR3 is CSVGGRMYGYTF. The CDR3 nucleotides read TGCTCGGTCGGGGGGCGGATGTATGGCTACACCTTC.

This clone was seen a handful of times. V is TRBV15 and J is TRBJ2-7; D gene ambiguous. The CDR3 covers 14 residues. V was cut by 3 bases and J by 6 bases, with 15 bases left in between. Germline CDR1 reads LNHNV; CDR2 reads YYDKDF (reference sequence). CDR3 in DNA: TGTGCCACCAGCAGGGAAGAAACGGTGTTCGAGCAGTACTTC. Residues: CATSREETVFEQYF.

The gene calls are TRBV6-1 and TRBJ2-7; D unclear. The V end was cut by 2 bases, the J end by 3 bases, with 17 bases between. The CDR3 is made up of 16 amino acids. Germline CDR1 reads MNHNS; CDR2 reads SASEGT. The CDR3 sequence: CASSELGRSLFYEQYF. The DNA of the CDR3 is TGTGCCAGCAGTGAATTGGGCAGATCCCTATTCTACGAGCAGTACTTC.

Only one count was recorded for this clone. This chain uses TRBV5-6 with TRBJ2-1, with TRBD2 identical over 11 bases. Losses at the gene ends were 0 bases for V and 6 bases for J; bases not matched to a gene: 8. The CDR3 sequence is 17 residues long. Germline V gene data show CDR1 as SGHDT and CDR2 as YYEEEE. The CDR3 spells CASSLVTSGTISNEQFF. CDR3 nucleotides: TGTGCCAGCAGCTTGGTGACTAGCGGGACTATAAGCAATGAGCAGTTCTTC.

The chain couples TRBV11-2 to TRBJ1-1, with TRBD1 matching 12 bases. The CDR3 sequence is 17 residues long. The germline V gene has CDR1 SGHAT and CDR2 FQNNGV. Losses at the gene ends were 6 bases for V and 5 bases for J; bases not matched to a gene: 13. Here the CDR3 DNA reads TGTGCCAGCAGTCCACCGGGACAGGGGGCGCGTAGGACTGAAGCTTTCTTT. Amino acid sequence: CASSPPGQGARRTEAFF.

This sequence joins TRBV11-2 and TRBJ2-3; weak D call: TRBD2 (6 bases). Trimming left V 7 bases short and J 3 bases short, with 17 bases between. CDR1 is SGHAT, CDR2 FQNNGV, per germline. The CDR3 is 15 residues long. The CDR3 sequence is CASTTGDLGTDTQYF. The CDR3 nucleotides read TGTGCCAGCACCACGGGGGACTTGGGGACAGATACGCAGTATTTT.

CDR3 sequence reads: CASSLLAGDTQYF. The CDR3 nucleotides read TGTGCCAGCAGTCTACTAGCCGGAGATACGCAGTATTTT. The genes are TRBV2 and TRBJ2-3; D perhaps matches TRBD2 (6 bases). Germline V gives CDR1 SNHLY, CDR2 FYNNEI. V was cut by 5 bases and J by 5 bases, with 11 bases left in between. The CDR3 sequence is 13 residues long.

The rearrangement links TRBV19 to TRBJ2-7; TRBD1 matches at 8 bases. CDR3 length equals 13 residues. The trim removed 3 bases at V and 4 bases at J, leaving 2 bases unmatched. Germline values: CDR1 LNHDA, CDR2 SQIVND (reference sequence). The CDR3 sequence: CASSMTGEYEQYF. CDR3 in DNA: TGTGCCAGTAGTATGACAGGGGAATACGAGCAGTACTTC.

The chain recombines TRBV5-4 with TRBJ2-1, with 8 bases fitting TRBD2. Trimming took 4 bases from V and 5 from J; bases not matched to a gene: 11. The CDR3 loop spans 16 amino acids. Germline-derived CDR1 and CDR2 are SGHNT and YYREEE (reference sequence). CDR3 protein: CASSPPRAGAHNEQFF. CDR3 nucleotide sequence: TGTGCCAGCAGCCCTCCTCGAGCGGGGGCTCACAATGAGCAGTTCTTC.

This clone came up once. The V and J genes are TRBV5-1 and TRBJ2-7; TRBD1 matches at 8 bases. V shed 2 bases and J 4 bases; nucleotides not matched to a gene: 2. This CDR3 has 13 residues. Germline V lookup: CDR1 SGHRS, CDR2 YFSETQ. The DNA for the CDR3 is TGCGCCAGCAGCTTACAGGGGGAGTACGAGCAGTACTTC. As protein: CASSLQGEYEQYF.

The V call is TRBV6-5, the J call TRBJ2-7; 7 bases agree with TRBD1. CDR1 is MNHEY, CDR2 SVGAGI, per germline. Trimming took 7 bases from V and 3 from J; bases not matched to a gene: 6. This CDR3 comprises 13 residues. The CDR3 sequence: CASTSGQDYEQYF. The CDR3 DNA sequence: TGTGCCAGCACTTCCGGACAGGACTACGAGCAGTACTTC.

This clone was observed a handful of times. This chain joins TRBV6-1 and TRBJ2-7; the D gene is possibly TRBD1 (5 bases). The CDR3 is made up of 14 amino acids. The germline gives CDR1 MNHNS, CDR2 SASEGT. Trimming shortened V by 6 bases and J by 3 bases, and 15 bases separated the two germline ends. CDR3 region: CASSPIQENYEQYF. The DNA of the CDR3 is TGTGCCAGCAGCCCAATACAGGAGAACTACGAGCAGTACTTC.

Note on this clone: Compared with germline, one end of the junction differs, possibly owing to a read error. The chain couples TRBV28 to TRBJ2-2; D possibly corresponds to TRBD1 (6 bases). Germline V gives CDR1 MDHEN, CDR2 SYDVKM. This CDR3 is 20 amino acids long. In DNA form, the CDR3 reads TGTGCCAGCAGCTTATACAGGGAAGGGGAATCTTCTGGGGTGACCGGGGAGCTGTTTTTT. This encodes CASSLYREGESSGVTGELFF.

The chain is built from TRBV5-4 and TRBJ2-2; no clear D gene. The V end lost 0 bases, the J end lost 4 bases, and 4 bases lay between the germline ends. Germline V gene lookup returns CDR1 SGHNT and CDR2 YYREEE (reference sequence). This CDR3 has 13 residues. CDR3 loop: CASSLVVTGELFF. The CDR3, as DNA: TGTGCCAGCAGCTTGGTCGTCACCGGGGAGCTGTTTTTT.

Only one count was recorded for this clone. V gene TRBV30 combines with J gene TRBJ1-3; no firm D call. This CDR3 is built from 12 residues. Per germline, CDR1 GTSNPN and CDR2 SVGIG (reference sequence). The V and J ends lost 1 base and 7 bases respectively, with 8 bases between them. Here the CDR3 DNA reads TGTGCCTGGAGTGGGCCATCCAACACCATATATTTT. Protein sequence: CAWSGPSNTIYF.

The genes are TRBV28 and TRBJ1-2; the D is unclear. Germline CDR1 is MDHEN and CDR2 is SYDVKM. The CDR3 consists of 12 residues. V gave up 3 bases and J gave up 8 bases, with 10 bases separating them. The CDR3 nucleotides are TGTGCCAGCAGTTTCGGTAGTTTGGGCTACACCTTC. Protein: CASSFGSLGYTF.

This chain connects TRBV11-3 to TRBJ1-3; tentative D call: TRBD1 (6 bases). Between the trimmed V and J ends, which lost 6 bases and 3 bases, there was a span of 12 bases. The CDR3 loop spans 14 amino acids. Looked up from germline, CDR1 is SGHNT and CDR2 is YENEEA. The CDR3 region is CASRGTKGGNTIYF. DNA of the CDR3: TGTGCCAGCAGGGGGACAAAGGGTGGAAACACCATATATTTT.

The genes are TRBV11-2 and TRBJ2-1, with 13 bases lining up with TRBD2. V dropped 6 bases and J dropped 4; count of bases not matched to a gene: 12. This CDR3 contains 18 residues. The germline V gene encodes CDR1 SGHAT and CDR2 FQNNGV. The CDR3 DNA is TGTGCCAGCAGACAAGGACTAGCGGGAGCCATAGTTTACAATGAGCAGTTCTTC. It specifies CASRQGLAGAIVYNEQFF.

The V call is TRBV7-9, the J call TRBJ1-5; no clear D gene. The CDR3 runs 14 residues. V was trimmed by 5 bases and J by 1 base, leaving 9 bases between them. Germline assignment: CDR1 SEHNR and CDR2 FQNEAQ (reference sequence). CDR3 sequence (DNA): TGTGCCAGCAGCCCTATTGACAGCAATCAGCCCCAGCATTTT. It codes for CASSPIDSNQPQHF. The entire variable domain, with the rest obtained from reference TRBV7-9 and TRBJ1-5, is as follows: DTGVSQNPRHKITKRGQNVTFRCDPISEHNRLYWYRQTLGQGPEFLTYFQNEAQLEKSRLLSDRFSAERPKGSFSTLEIQRTEQGDSAMYLCASSPIDSNQPQHFGDGTRLSIL.

The V and J genes are TRBV11-2 and TRBJ2-7; the D is unclear. This CDR3 comprises 15 residues. Germline CDR1 and CDR2: SGHAT and FQNNGV. V lost 5 bases and J lost 4, with 18 bases in between. The CDR3 sequence is CASSPPNLRDYEQYF. Here the CDR3 DNA reads TGTGCCAGCAGCCCGCCAAACCTTAGGGATTACGAGCAGTACTTC.

The V gene is TRBV2, the J gene TRBJ2-1; D is unclear. Germline CDR1 SNHLY, CDR2 FYNNEI. This CDR3 has 14 amino acids. The ends were cut back, 8 bases at V and 10 bases at J, with 21 bases in the middle. CDR3 residues: CASVTPGTPREQFF. The CDR3 DNA is TGTGCCAGCGTTACCCCCGGAACCCCCAGGGAGCAGTTCTTC.

The chain combines TRBV30 with TRBJ2-7; a possible D gene is TRBD1 (6 bases). The CDR3 runs 13 residues. CDR1 is GTSNPN, CDR2 SVGIG, per germline (reference sequence). Trimming stripped 1 base from V and 7 bases from J, with 14 bases between. DNA for the CDR3: TGTGCCTGGAGTGACTACAGGGATGGGGAGCAGTACTTC. Amino acids: CAWSDYRDGEQYF. Together with reference TRBV30 and TRBJ2-7, the CDR3 gives the full variable domain: SQTIHQWPATLVQPVGSPLSLECTVEGTSNPNLYWYRQAAGRGLQLLFYSVGIGQISSEVPQNLSASRPQDRQFILSSKKLLLSDSGFYLCAWSDYRDGEQYFGPGTRLTVT.